These T cell receptor beta chains were read from a single sample in a study of T cells after yellow fever vaccination. From the 5' RACE reads, TCRdb called clonotypes with MiXCR, one entry per CDR3 protein. The repertoire holds some 560,000 distinct CDR3 sequences, with less than 20% as singletons. Sequenced material: PBMCs, taken 4 to 6 days after the first yellow fever vaccination. These receptors all come from a young man who received the YFV17D yellow fever vaccine. Each CDR3 is given with its conserved first and last residue. The D gene is left open where the match is weak. For some rows the clone size is stated as once, few or many, or as a class when expanded; others skip it.

J gene: TRBJ2-3; V gene: TRBV6-5; D gene: .; clone size: many; CDR3 DNA: TGTGCCAGCAGTACGGGGCAGTCTCCGGATACGCAGTATTTT; CDR3 protein: CASSTGQSPDTQYF
J gene: TRBJ1-1; V gene: TRBV7-8; D gene: .; clone size: few; CDR3 DNA: TGTGCCAGCAGCTTAGCGTGGGGTACTGAAGCTTTCTTT; CDR3 protein: CASSLAWGTEAFF
J gene: TRBJ1-2; V gene: TRBV30; D gene: TRBD1; clone size: .; CDR3 DNA: TGTGCCTGGAGGACAGGGGCAGCTAACTATGGCTACACCTTC; CDR3 protein: CAWRTGAANYGYTF
J gene: TRBJ1-5; V gene: TRBV4-2; D gene: .; clone size: few; CDR3 DNA: TGTGCCAGCAGCCAAGACTCACGGCCCCAGCATTTT; CDR3 protein: CASSQDSRPQHF
J gene: TRBJ2-1; V gene: TRBV28; D gene: .; clone size: .; CDR3 DNA: TGTGCCACCGTGGGGGTCCGGCAGACCTACAATGAGCAGTTCTTC; CDR3 protein: CATVGVRQTYNEQFF
J gene: TRBJ2-1; V gene: TRBV4-1; D gene: TRBD2; clone size: .; CDR3 DNA: TGCGCCAGCGGACTAGCGGGGGGGAATGAGCAGTTCTTC; CDR3 protein: CASGLAGGNEQFF
J gene: TRBJ1-4; V gene: TRBV2; D gene: TRBD1; clone size: .; CDR3 DNA: TGTGCCAGCAGTTTAACCGGGACAGGGGGCGCCGGATCTAATGAAAAACTGTTTTTT; CDR3 protein: CASSLTGTGGAGSNEKLFF
J gene: TRBJ2-2; V gene: TRBV3-1; D gene: .; clone size: .; CDR3 DNA: TGTGCCAGCAGCCAAGATGTCACCGGGGAGCTGTTTTTT; CDR3 protein: CASSQDVTGELFF
J gene: TRBJ2-1; V gene: TRBV7-9; D gene: TRBD2; clone size: .; CDR3 DNA: TGTGCCAGCAGCTCGGGACTAGACTATGAGCAGTTCTTC; CDR3 protein: CASSSGLDYEQFF
J gene: TRBJ2-3; V gene: TRBV3-1; D gene: .; clone size: few; CDR3 DNA: TGTGCCAGCAGCCAAGATAACGCACGAAATACGCAGTATTTT; CDR3 protein: CASSQDNARNTQYF
J gene: TRBJ1-3; V gene: TRBV5-1; D gene: .; clone size: few; CDR3 DNA: TGCGCCAGCAGCTTGAGGGGGGACTCTGGAAACACCATATATTTT; CDR3 protein: CASSLRGDSGNTIYF
J gene: TRBJ2-5; V gene: TRBV7-9; D gene: .; clone size: .; CDR3 DNA: TGTGCCAGCAGCTATACTAGTGAACAAGAGACCCAGTACTTC; CDR3 protein: CASSYTSEQETQYF
J gene: TRBJ1-2; V gene: TRBV20-1; D gene: .; clone size: few; CDR3 DNA: TGCAGTGCTAAATTTAGCGGTGGAGGGGGCTATGGCTACACCTTC; CDR3 protein: CSAKFSGGGGYGYTF
J gene: TRBJ2-1; V gene: TRBV4-1; D gene: TRBD2; clone size: few; CDR3 DNA: TGCGCCAGCAGCCCGGGGACTAGCGGGTCGGATGAGCAGTTCTTC; CDR3 protein: CASSPGTSGSDEQFF
J gene: TRBJ1-2; V gene: TRBV5-5; D gene: TRBD1; clone size: few; CDR3 DNA: TGTGCCAGCAGCCTTCTAAAGGGAGGGGGCGACTACACCTTC; CDR3 protein: CASSLLKGGGDYTF
J gene: TRBJ1-1; V gene: TRBV5-1; D gene: TRBD1; clone size: many; CDR3 DNA: TGCGCCAGCAGCTTGGGCGACAGGGGGAAAGCTTTCTTT; CDR3 protein: CASSLGDRGKAFF
J gene: TRBJ2-3; V gene: TRBV7-3; D gene: TRBD2; clone size: .; CDR3 DNA: TGTGCCAGCAGCACCAGCGGGGGGGCCAGGGCTTGTGCGCAGTATTTT; CDR3 protein: CASSTSGGARACAQYF
J gene: TRBJ2-1; V gene: TRBV11-2; D gene: .; clone size: .; CDR3 DNA: TGTGCCAGCAGCTTAGTGGGGGGTACTGAGCAGTTCTTC; CDR3 protein: CASSLVGGTEQFF
J gene: TRBJ2-7; V gene: TRBV7-9; D gene: .; clone size: .; CDR3 DNA: TGTGCCAGCAGCCCCGTCCCCTACGAGCAGTACTTC; CDR3 protein: CASSPVPYEQYF
J gene: TRBJ1-2; V gene: TRBV2; D gene: .; clone size: .; CDR3 DNA: TGTGCCATCTTGACGGGCTATGGCTACACCTTC; CDR3 protein: CAILTGYGYTF
J gene: TRBJ2-1; V gene: TRBV6-5; D gene: TRBD1; clone size: .; CDR3 DNA: TGTGCCAGCAGTTTTATCCGGGACAGGGGGCAGAATGAGCAGTTCTTC; CDR3 protein: CASSFIRDRGQNEQFF
J gene: TRBJ2-2; V gene: TRBV7-2; D gene: TRBD2; clone size: few; CDR3 DNA: TGTGCCAGCAGCTTAGCGGGACTAGCGGGGGATACGAACACCGGGGAGCTGTTTTTT; CDR3 protein: CASSLAGLAGDTNTGELFF
J gene: TRBJ2-2; V gene: TRBV5-4; D gene: .; clone size: .; CDR3 DNA: TGTGCCAGCAGGTGGGGGACGGTGAACACCGGGGAGCTGTTTTTT; CDR3 protein: CASRWGTVNTGELFF
J gene: TRBJ2-3; V gene: TRBV7-8; D gene: .; clone size: few; CDR3 DNA: TGTGCCAGCAGCTTAGGTGGGGGGGCAAATACGCAGTATTTT; CDR3 protein: CASSLGGGANTQYF
J gene: TRBJ1-5; V gene: TRBV6-5; D gene: .; clone size: .; CDR3 DNA: TGTGCCAGCAGTTACTCATACAATCAGCCCCAGCATTTT; CDR3 protein: CASSYSYNQPQHF
J gene: TRBJ2-5; V gene: TRBV12-3/TRBV12-4; D gene: .; clone size: .; CDR3 DNA: TGTGCCAGCAGGCCCCCCAGGGGTGGGGAAGGGGAGACCCAGTACTTC; CDR3 protein: CASRPPRGGEGETQYF
J gene: TRBJ1-3; V gene: TRBV4-1; D gene: .; clone size: .; CDR3 DNA: TGCGCCAGCAGCCAAGCAGTTCTCAGCTCTGGAAACACCATATATTTT; CDR3 protein: CASSQAVLSSGNTIYF
J gene: TRBJ2-7; V gene: TRBV2; D gene: .; clone size: .; CDR3 DNA: TGTGCCAGCAGTCCCGATCGGAACGAGCAGTACTTC; CDR3 protein: CASSPDRNEQYF
J gene: TRBJ2-3; V gene: TRBV9; D gene: .; clone size: few; CDR3 DNA: TGTGCCAGCAGCGTAGAGGGGGGGCCTCCAGATACGCAGTATTTT; CDR3 protein: CASSVEGGPPDTQYF
J gene: TRBJ2-3; V gene: TRBV25-1; D gene: TRBD1; clone size: few; CDR3 DNA: TGTGCCAGCAGTGTTGGGACAGGGAGCACAGATACGCAGTATTTT; CDR3 protein: CASSVGTGSTDTQYF
J gene: TRBJ2-7; V gene: TRBV7-3; D gene: .; clone size: few; CDR3 DNA: TGTGCCAGCAGCTTAACTGGGGACACCACCTACGAGCAGTACTTC; CDR3 protein: CASSLTGDTTYEQYF
J gene: TRBJ1-1; V gene: TRBV29-1; D gene: .; clone size: .; CDR3 DNA: TGCAGAGTCCAAAGCGGGGGGGCTGCTGAAGCTTTCTTT; CDR3 protein: CRVQSGGAAEAFF
J gene: TRBJ2-2; V gene: TRBV27; D gene: .; clone size: many; CDR3 DNA: TGTGCCAGCGGGGGGATAGGGACCGGGGAGCTGTTTTTT; CDR3 protein: CASGGIGTGELFF
J gene: TRBJ2-1; V gene: TRBV20-1; D gene: .; clone size: few; CDR3 DNA: TGCAGTGCTCCCAGGGTGGGGCTACCTGACAATGAGCAGTTCTTC; CDR3 protein: CSAPRVGLPDNEQFF
J gene: TRBJ2-2; V gene: TRBV5-5; D gene: .; clone size: .; CDR3 DNA: TGTGCCAGCAGCTTGGCCCTCTGGAGGGGTCCGACCGGGGAGCTGTTTTTT; CDR3 protein: CASSLALWRGPTGELFF
J gene: TRBJ2-3; V gene: TRBV19; D gene: TRBD1; clone size: .; CDR3 DNA: TGTGCCAGTAGTATAAAGGGGACAGGGAATACGCAGTATTTT; CDR3 protein: CASSIKGTGNTQYF
J gene: TRBJ1-6; V gene: TRBV4-3; D gene: .; clone size: .; CDR3 DNA: TGCGCCAGCAGCCAAGGGACACAGGGTAATTCACCCCTCCACTTT; CDR3 protein: CASSQGTQGNSPLHF
J gene: TRBJ1-5; V gene: TRBV6-6; D gene: .; clone size: .; CDR3 DNA: TGTGCCAGCAGTAGTACGAAGGGTGGCAATCAGCCCCAGCATTTT; CDR3 protein: CASSSTKGGNQPQHF
J gene: TRBJ1-6; V gene: TRBV11-2; D gene: TRBD1; clone size: few; CDR3 DNA: TGTGCCAGCAGCTTTTTCCTCCGACAGGGTCGTTATAATTCACCCCTCCACTTT; CDR3 protein: CASSFFLRQGRYNSPLHF
J gene: TRBJ2-2; V gene: TRBV6-5; D gene: .; clone size: .; CDR3 DNA: TGTGCCAGCAGTTACTCGGATGTGACCGGGGAGCTGTTTTTT; CDR3 protein: CASSYSDVTGELFF